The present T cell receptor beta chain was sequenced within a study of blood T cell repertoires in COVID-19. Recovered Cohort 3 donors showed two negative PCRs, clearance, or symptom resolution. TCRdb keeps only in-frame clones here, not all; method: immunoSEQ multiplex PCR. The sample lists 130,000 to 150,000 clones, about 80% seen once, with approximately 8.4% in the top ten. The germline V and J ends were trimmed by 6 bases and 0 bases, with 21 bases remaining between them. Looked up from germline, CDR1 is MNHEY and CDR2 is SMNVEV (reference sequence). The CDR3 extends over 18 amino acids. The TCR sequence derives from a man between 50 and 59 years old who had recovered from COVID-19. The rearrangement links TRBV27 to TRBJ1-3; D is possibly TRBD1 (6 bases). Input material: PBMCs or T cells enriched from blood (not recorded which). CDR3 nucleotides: TGTGCCAGCAGCGGGACACCGCCCAACCTCCGCTCTGGAAACACCATATATTTT. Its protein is CASSGTPPNLRSGNTIYF.